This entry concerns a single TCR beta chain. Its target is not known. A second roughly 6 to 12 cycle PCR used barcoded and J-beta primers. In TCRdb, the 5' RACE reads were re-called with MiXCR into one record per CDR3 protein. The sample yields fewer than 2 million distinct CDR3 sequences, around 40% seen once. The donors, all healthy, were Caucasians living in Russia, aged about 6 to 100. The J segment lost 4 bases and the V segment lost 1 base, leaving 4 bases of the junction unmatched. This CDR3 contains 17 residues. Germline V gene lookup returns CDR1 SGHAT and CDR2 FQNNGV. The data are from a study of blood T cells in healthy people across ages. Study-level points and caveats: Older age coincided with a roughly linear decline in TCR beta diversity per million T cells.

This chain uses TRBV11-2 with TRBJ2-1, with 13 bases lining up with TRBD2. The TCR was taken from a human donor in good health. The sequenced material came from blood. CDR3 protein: CASSLGTSGGRYNEQFF. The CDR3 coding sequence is TGTGCCAGCAGCTTAGGGACTAGCGGGGGTCGGTACAATGAGCAGTTCTTC.